What follows describes a single T cell receptor beta chain. Its antigen remains unknown. Germline V gene data show CDR1 as SGDLS and CDR2 as YYNGEE. Trimming took 5 bases from V and 9 from J; bases not matched to a gene: 7. The CDR3 loop spans 13 amino acids. This sample stems from a study of siplizumab effects on memory and regulatory T cells. Overall study findings and caveats: Roughly 75-96% of proliferating CD4+ or CD8+ clones lacked a naive or memory phenotype that could be assigned. The study found naive T cells seemingly more diverse than memory cells and seemingly major alloresponse contributors.

TCR templates, roughly 100,000 per sample, were assayed. Using immunoSEQ multiplex PCR, the repertoire was profiled, and TCRdb retains in-frame clones only, with some absent. The table has roughly 100,000 clones, approximately 93% seen once. Sequencing used CD8+ T cells sorted from blood. The sequence came from a human donor in good health. V and J are TRBV9 and TRBJ1-1, with 10 bases that match TRBD1. Written as DNA, the CDR3 is TGTGCCAGCAGTGTGGGGGGACAGGGGCAAGCTTTCTTT. It yields the protein CASSVGGQGQAFF.